This T cell receptor (beta chain) was captured by sequencing in a study of Ad26.COV2.S vaccination and SARS-CoV-2 variants. Note on this clone: No antigen is known for it.

Using immunoSEQ multiplex PCR, the repertoire was profiled, and TCRdb retains in-frame clones only, with some absent. The table shows about 330,000 clones, with roughly 90% occurring only once. Described treatment: roughly 19 received Ad26.COV2.S at low or high dose, single or two shots; about 5 received placebo; per-sample allocation not given. Sampling was performed 63 days after the first vaccine or placebo injection. Findings and caveats of the study: Breadth, reportedly substantial, characterized the spike-specific CD8+ and CD4+ T cell responses after vaccination.

This TCR derives from a person between 18 and 60 years old who received the Ad26.COV2.S COVID-19 vaccine or a placebo. Specimen: peripheral blood, collected in a trial of Ad26.COV2.S vaccine versus placebo.

This CDR3 reads CAWSAMSSYNSPLHF. The CDR3 DNA sequence: TGTGCCTGGAGTGCCATGAGCTCCTATAATTCACCCCTCCACTTT. The gene calls are TRBV30 and TRBJ1-6; D is unresolved. Trimming stripped 1 base from V and 0 bases from J, with 7 bases between. This CDR3 spans 15 amino acids. CDR1 is GTSNPN and CDR2 is SVGIG in the germline V gene (reference sequence). Variable domain in full (rest from reference TRBV30 and TRBJ1-6): SQTIHQWPATLVQPVGSPLSLECTVEGTSNPNLYWYRQAAGRGLQLLFYSVGIGQISSEVPQNLSASRPQDRQFILSSKKLLLSDSGFYLCAWSAMSSYNSPLHFGNGTRLTVT.